The entry below gives a single TCR beta chain sequence along with its context. Its specific antigen is unknown. The record has no base qualities; no much larger clone is one base away. The germline V gene (reference sequence) provides CDR1 MNHEY and CDR2 SMNVEV. From its cysteine to its phenylalanine, the CDR3 spans 15 amino acids. This entry keeps only the CDR3 DNA: 45 bases, framed from base 1. V was cut back by 4 bases and J by 3 bases, leaving a gap of 12 bases between them. The data derive from a study of T cells in tuberculosis (dated by TCRdb to the late 2010s). General notes on the study: In the study, CD1B tetramers and high-throughput TCR immunosequencing were combined to characterize T cells specific for the mycobacterial lipid antigen glucose monomycolate (GMM). In a South African clinical cohort, IGRA-negative adolescents, IGRA-positive adolescents with latent tuberculosis and adults with active tuberculosis were compared, with ten people in each group. The research as a whole found: Compared with IGRA-negative controls, TCR-alpha repertoires from active tuberculosis had smaller mean NN-distances to GMM-specific TCRs, which suggests clonal expansion of these TCRs. The smaller NN-distances in active tuberculosis patients were driven in part by shorter CDR3-alpha lengths, while the difference seen for TCR-beta was not statistically significant. Clinical samples were chosen by availability of cryopreserved specimens, and active tuberculosis cases were adults while controls were adolescents. With the diverse GMM-specific repertoire as input, a classifier achieved roughly 90% accuracy (AUROC 0.90), whereas GEM motif frequencies as input gave approximately 70% accuracy.

At study entry, a tuberculin skin test and the QuantiFERON-TB GOLD In-Tube IGRA were used to screen adolescents for latent tuberculosis infection. Immunosequencing was performed on unsorted cryopreserved PBMC and covered around 91,000 T cells per clinical donor on average. Eleven high schools in the Worcester region of the Western Cape, South Africa, served as enrollment sites for adolescents aged 12 to 18 years. Ten adolescents infected with M. tuberculosis and ten uninfected adolescents were chosen and matched for age and sex. Adolescent PBMC were isolated from freshly drawn heparinized blood by density centrifugation and cryopreserved. TCR libraries were generated with the immunoSEQ multiplex PCR assay, using TCR-beta and/or TCR-alpha/delta assays for each sample. The amplified TCR libraries were sequenced on the Illumina high-throughput platform. Under the source paper's analysis protocol: Clustering and dimensionality reduction were performed using pairwise TCRdist distances among GMM-specific receptors from ex vivo sorted or in vitro expanded T cells. Each clinical repertoire received a mean NN-distance score, defined as the average TCRdist to the nearest 10% of tetramer-positive reference sequences. GEM TCR motif frequency was calculated as the fraction of unique TCRs that matched known GEM sequences in V/J usage and CDR3 length. Linear discriminant analysis with leave-one-out cross-validation, implemented in scikit-learn, was used to classify active tuberculosis. In TCRdb, the immuneACCESS table is reduced to in-frame sequences with V and J assigned. These tables do not hold every clone; where another copy was compared, an unresolved V gene accounts for under half, and the others remain unexplained. V, J and clone size are those of that table, while D and trimming were read from the DNA. The sample data list roughly 45,000 clones, and about 95% of these were observed just once. In total, the top ten clones hold around 1.9% of the sample.

This TCR was sampled from a donor aged 10 to 29 with latent tuberculosis or without tuberculosis infection. Some clones in this sample may be carry-over from other donors' samples. The sample comprised PBMCs. This chain joins TRBV27 to TRBJ1-4, with the D gene not confidently named. The sequenced DNA: TGTGCCAGCAGTTCTAGAGGGTGGGCTAATGAAAAACTGTTTTTT. This codes for CASSSRGWANEKLFF.